Sequencing of this T cell receptor (beta chain) was carried out in a study of CD8 T cells in ankylosing spondylitis. Study-wide findings and caveats: Clones linked to disease, bearing a CD8+ phenotype, were relatively rare in peripheral blood. Significantly higher representation of disease-linked clones was reported for matched ankylosing spondylitis synovial fluid.

With regard to this clonotype: Antigen: not known.

The length of the CDR3 is 17 residues. V trimming: 0 bases; J trimming: 5 bases; junction bases outside the gene matches: 12. CDR1 and CDR2 from the germline V gene are DFQATT and SNEGSKA (reference sequence). MiXCR, run by TCRdb on the 5' RACE reads, gives a single entry per CDR3 protein. Of 290,000 or so distinct CDR3 sequences listed, less than 25% are singletons. This receptor was obtained from a female donor with ankylosing spondylitis or in good health (not recorded which). The V gene is TRBV20-1, the J gene TRBJ2-5; TRBD2 matches at 10 bases. Input material: blood, either unsorted or a sorted T cell fraction (not recorded which). CDR3 protein: CSARDLEREGPWETQYF. CDR3 bases: TGCAGTGCTAGAGATCTGGAGCGGGAGGGCCCGTGGGAGACCCAGTACTTC.